Detailed here is one T cell receptor (beta chain). Its antigen is not known. The data were taken from a study of regulatory T cells in long-lasting Graves disease. Points from the study as a whole: The study found persistent patients shared more public clonotypes (2,741) than new patients (just over 950). TCR diversity was lower in persistent than newly diagnosed Graves' disease.

This CDR3 contains 19 residues. The J segment lost 4 bases and the V segment lost 4 bases, leaving 15 bases of the junction unmatched. CDR1 is MDHEN and CDR2 is SYDVKM in the germline V gene. Time point denoted: newly diagnosed GD, antithyroid drugs for less than 3 months. PBMC-derived RNA was used for the TCR library. Building the TCR beta libraries relied on iRepertoire HTBI primers, and CDR3 regions underwent Arm-PCR. TCRdb re-derived calls from the multiplex PCR reads in MiXCR, one entry per CDR3 protein. Of approximately 470,000 distinct CDR3 sequences in the sample, 15% to 20% were seen once. These records were also assigned to another study, of T cells in Graves' hyperthyroidism and ophthalmopathy. As that study records: Stable hyperthyroidism and ophthalmopathy were separated using 13 V-J signatures.

This sequence joins TRBV28 and TRBJ2-1; 11 nucleotides line up with TRBD2. Sequencing used peripheral blood mononuclear cells (PBMCs), obtained at new diagnosis, from a patient treated with antithyroid drugs. The origin of this receptor is a man aged 35-49 years with Graves disease. DNA of the CDR3: TGTGCCAGCAGTTCAGTAGCGGGAGGGGGACAACTCGGGTACAATGAGCAGTTCTTC. The encoded protein is CASSSVAGGGQLGYNEQFF.